One sample yielded the 20 T cell receptor beta chains listed below, sequenced in a study of blood T cells in healthy people across ages. Through a sample-barcoded 5' primer and a J-beta primer mix, a second PCR was run for roughly 6 to 11 cycles. TCRdb reprocessed the 5' RACE reads via MiXCR and lists one record per CDR3 protein. The repertoire consists of hundreds of thousands of distinct CDR3 sequences, with 58% occurring once and the leading ten covering roughly 34%. The specimen was blood. The receptors stem from a man in his sixties in good health.

The chain couples TRBV28 to TRBJ2-4; 9 bases are a match to TRBD1. After removal of 8 bases from V and 9 bases from J, the junction contained 8 bases not matched to a gene. This CDR3 region has 13 residues. Per the germline V gene, CDR1 is MDHEN and CDR2 is SYDVKM. The CDR3 protein is CASFPGQGRIQYF. The CDR3 nucleotides read TGTGCCAGCTTCCCGGGACAGGGCCGCATTCAGTACTTC.

This clonotype has only one observation. The CDR3 region is CSASGGTGNIQYF. Here the CDR3 DNA reads TGCAGTGCTAGCGGGGGCACGGGAAACATTCAGTACTTC. V and J are TRBV20-1 and TRBJ2-4; the D call may be TRBD1 or TRBD2 (6 bases each). V lost 3 bases, J lost 6 bases, and 12 bases lay in between. Germline loops: CDR1 DFQATT, CDR2 SNEGSKA (reference sequence). This CDR3 spans 13 amino acids.

This clonotype occurred a few times. The chain is built from TRBV6-5 and TRBJ2-7; D gene ambiguous. The J call may be mistaken, given a closer DNA end match to TRBJ2-5. CDR1 is MNHEY and CDR2 is SVGAGI in the germline V gene. CDR3 length equals 13 residues. The CDR3, as DNA: TGTGCCAGCTATAGTCCCGGGCGGGAGACCCAGTACTTC. It specifies CASYSPGRETQYF.

Concerning this clonotype itself: A junction boundary mismatches the germline segment, possibly from a read error. V and J are TRBV5-1 and TRBJ1-2; D may be TRBD1 (6 bases). Germline values: CDR1 SGHRS, CDR2 YFSETQ. The CDR3 is 13 amino acids. The CDR3 sequence is CASSLTGNYSYTF. For the CDR3, the DNA is TGCGCCAGCAGCCTCACAGGGAACTATAGCTACACCTTC.

The V gene is TRBV5-6, the J gene TRBJ1-2, with D uncertain. CDR3 length equals 14 residues. V lost 1 base to trimming and J lost 4 bases, with 11 bases between them. CDR1 SGHDT and CDR2 YYEEEE come from the germline V gene. CDR3 protein: CASSLHGSVYGYTF. The CDR3 nucleotides are TGTGCCAGCAGCTTGCACGGTTCGGTCTATGGCTACACCTTC. Full variable domain (outside the CDR3, taken from reference TRBV5-6 and TRBJ1-2): DAGVTQSPTHLIKTRGQQVTLRCSPKSGHDTVSWYQQALGQGPQFIFQYYEEEERQRGNFPDRFSGHQFPNYSSELNVNALLLGDSALYLCASSLHGSVYGYTFGSGTRLTVV.

This chain uses TRBV6-4 with TRBJ2-1; TRBD1 aligns across 9 bases. V dropped 5 bases and J dropped 6; count of bases not matched to a gene: 2. This CDR3 spans 13 amino acids. CDR1 and CDR2 from the germline V gene are MRHNA and SNTAGT. The CDR3 DNA reads TGTGCCAGCAGTATGGACAGGGGCAATGAGCAGTTCTTC. Translation gives CASSMDRGNEQFF.

The V call is TRBV25-1, the J call TRBJ2-1, with 13 bases identical to TRBD2. V trimming: 5 bases; J trimming: 9 bases; junction bases outside the gene matches: 4. Germline CDR1 reads MGHDK; CDR2 reads SYGVNS. The CDR3 runs 14 residues. This CDR3 reads CASSPGTSGVEQFF. CDR3 coding DNA: TGTGCCAGCAGTCCAGGGACTAGCGGGGTTGAGCAGTTCTTC.

The V gene is TRBV28, the J gene TRBJ1-6; the D is unclear. V was clipped by 4 bases and J by 8 bases, with 12 bases between them. Germline-derived CDR1 and CDR2 are MDHEN and SYDVKM. CDR3 length: 14 residues. The CDR3 sequence is CASSSVGKDSPLHF. The DNA for the CDR3 is TGTGCCAGCAGTTCAGTCGGCAAGGATTCACCCCTCCACTTT.

To note about this clonotype: A much larger clone differs by one base, so this may be a read error. The chain recombines TRBV9 with TRBJ2-5; 10 bases are shared with TRBD1. The CDR3 covers 14 residues. Germline-derived CDR1 and CDR2 are SGDLS and YYNGEE. CDR3 sequence: CTSSPRDRGETQYF. The CDR3 DNA is TGTACCAGCAGCCCCCGGGACAGGGGAGAGACCCAGTACTTC.

V usage is TRBV12-3 or TRBV12-4 and J usage is TRBJ2-1; 9 bases map to TRBD1. There are 15 residues in the CDR3. The junction had 9 bases not matched to a gene; V was cut back by 6 bases and J by 6 bases. CDR3 loop: CASSPNRDRVNEQFF. The DNA for the CDR3 is TGTGCCAGCAGCCCAAACCGGGACAGGGTCAATGAGCAGTTCTTC.

CDR3 loop: CSARTGGGNQPQHF. The CDR3 DNA reads as TGCAGCGCCCGGACAGGGGGGGGCAATCAGCCCCAGCATTTT. The rearrangement uses TRBV29-1 and TRBJ1-5, with 10 bases identical to TRBD1. The CDR3 runs to 14 residues. In germline, CDR1 is SQVTM, CDR2 ANQGSEA. V lost 7 bases to trimming and J lost 2 bases; unmatched junction nucleotides: 5.

This clonotype was counted a few times. The chain combines TRBV14 with TRBJ1-4, with D perhaps matching TRBD1 (5 bases). From germline, CDR1 is SGHDN and CDR2 FVKESK. V was trimmed by 4 bases and J by 3 bases, leaving 15 bases between them. The length of the CDR3 is 16 residues. The CDR3 region is CASSPIRGAPNEKLFF. The CDR3 nucleotides read TGTGCCAGCAGCCCAATAAGGGGAGCCCCTAATGAAAAACTGTTTTTT.

V usage is TRBV20-1 and J usage is TRBJ1-2; D is ambiguous. This CDR3 comprises 13 residues. V was clipped by 3 bases and J by 4 bases, with 12 bases between them. Germline lookup yields CDR1 DFQATT and CDR2 SNEGSKA (reference sequence). The CDR3 coding sequence is TGCAGTGCTAGTTCGGGGTTAGTCTATGGCTACACCTTC. It codes for CSASSGLVYGYTF.

The chain uses TRBV29-1 and TRBJ2-5; 7 bases align to TRBD2. CDR3 size: 13 residues. The trim removed 4 bases at V and 1 base at J, leaving 3 bases unmatched. Germline CDR1 and CDR2: SQVTM and ANQGSEA. For the CDR3, the DNA is TGCAGCGTTGGAGCGGGATTCCAAGAGACCCAGTACTTC. Protein product: CSVGAGFQETQYF.

This clonotype turned up a few times. The chain is built from TRBV9 and TRBJ2-7; 8 nucleotides align to TRBD1. The assigned J gene may be wrong: the sequence end matches TRBJ2-5 better. CDR3 size: 15 residues. CDR1 is SGDLS and CDR2 is YYNGEE in the germline V gene. For the CDR3, the DNA is TGTGCCAGCAGCGTAGAGTCAGGGGGCTGGGAGACCCAGTACTTC. Protein product: CASSVESGGWETQYF.

This clonotype was found a few times. A read error is possible here, since a much larger clone lies one base away. The chain couples TRBV12-3 or TRBV12-4 to TRBJ2-5, with D tentatively TRBD2 (6 bases). CDR3 size: 14 residues. The DNA of the CDR3 is TGTGCCAGCAGTGTAGCTGGGGCGGGGGAGACCCAGTACTTC. Its translation is CASSVAGAGETQYF.

This clonotype was picked up a small number of times. The chain carries TRBV21-1 and TRBJ1-1; the table names TRBD1, a call not compared with the DNA. TRBV21-1 is shown as a pseudogene. This CDR3 contains 14 residues. The CDR3 bases are TGTGCCAGCAGGAACAGGGGCCGGAACACTGAAGCTTTCTTT. Amino acid sequence: CASRNRGRNTEAFF.

The V call is TRBV5-1, the J call TRBJ1-5; D is unclear. Between the trimmed V and J ends, which lost 6 bases and 1 base, there was a span of 14 bases. This CDR3 spans 15 amino acids. The germline V gene encodes CDR1 SGHRS and CDR2 YFSETQ. In DNA form, the CDR3 reads TGCGCCAGCATCCCTCGGACCGGCAGCAATCAGCCCCAGCATTTT. Translating gives CASIPRTGSNQPQHF.

The chain has TRBV3-1 and TRBJ1-2, with 9 positions matching TRBD1. With 4 bases clipped from V and 5 bases from J, the junction kept 11 bases outside the gene matches. This CDR3 region has 16 residues. CDR1 is LGHDT, CDR2 YNNKEL, per germline (reference sequence). The CDR3 nucleotides are TGTGCCAGCAGCCCCGGACAGGGGCGTCTCGGGTATGGCTACACCTTC. Protein product: CASSPGQGRLGYGYTF.

This sequence joins TRBV29-1 and TRBJ2-3; D not certain. Germline loops: CDR1 SQVTM, CDR2 ANQGSEA. V was pared by 4 bases and J by 0 bases, with 8 bases between. This CDR3 is built from 13 residues. The chain's CDR3 is CSVAASSTDTQYF. Here the CDR3 DNA reads TGCAGCGTTGCTGCTTCTAGCACAGATACGCAGTATTTT.